One sample yielded the 13 T cell receptor beta chains listed below, sequenced in a study of shared clonotypes between healthy human individuals. The repertoire was sequenced with immunoSEQ multiplex PCR; TCRdb's copy has only in-frame clones and lacks some. Of hundreds of thousands of clones listed, 95% to 97% are singletons. Naive CD8 isolation took CD45RO-negative cells positively selected for CCR7 and excluded terminally differentiated effector memory CD45RA+ cells. What was sequenced was naive CD8+ T cells sorted from blood. The receptor set was obtained from a woman aged 25 to 45 in good health.

The V call is TRBV27, the J call TRBJ2-7, with 8 bases lining up with TRBD2. Germline values: CDR1 MNHEY, CDR2 SMNVEV (reference sequence). The length of the CDR3 is 11 residues. The ends lost 6 bases at V and 7 bases at J; junction bases unmatched: 2. DNA of the CDR3: TGTGCCAGCAGCGGGGGGGGAGAGCAGTACTTC. Translating gives CASSGGGEQYF.

J is TRBJ2-5 and V is TRBV28; the D call may be TRBD1 or TRBD2 (7 bases each). V was clipped by 6 bases and J by 5 bases, with 19 bases between them. Germline CDR1 and CDR2: MDHEN and SYDVKM. This CDR3 contains 15 residues. CDR3 DNA sequence: TGTGCCAGCAGCCCGGGGGGACAGTTGGGGGAGACCCAGTACTTC. Encoded protein: CASSPGGQLGETQYF.

The genes are TRBV27 and TRBJ1-4, with D perhaps matching TRBD1 (6 bases). V lost 6 bases to trimming and J lost 5 bases, with 16 bases between them. CDR1 is MNHEY, CDR2 SMNVEV, per germline (reference sequence). The CDR3 has 15 amino acids. This chain's CDR3 is CASSLGTSRNEKLFF. The CDR3 DNA reads TGTGCCAGCAGCCTCGGGACATCGAGGAATGAAAAACTGTTTTTT.

The chain employs TRBV27 and TRBJ1-1, with 8 positions matching TRBD1. J lost 7 bases, V lost 5 bases, and 9 bases had no gene match. There are 14 residues in the CDR3. Germline V CDR1 and CDR2: MNHEY, SMNVEV (reference sequence). The CDR3 protein is CASSESLGQDEAFF. The DNA for the CDR3 is TGTGCCAGCAGTGAAAGCTTGGGACAGGATGAAGCTTTCTTT.

The chain links TRBV5-1 to TRBJ2-5; D gene unclear. The last part of the DNA fits TRBJ2-7 better; the J call may be wrong. The CDR3 totals 12 residues. Germline loops: CDR1 SGHRS, CDR2 YFSETQ. DNA of the CDR3: TGCGCCAGCAGCTTGTGGGGTAACGAGCAGTACTTC. Protein sequence: CASSLWGNEQYF.

V is TRBV5-1 and J is TRBJ2-3; 14 nucleotides agree with TRBD2. In germline, CDR1 is SGHRS, CDR2 YFSETQ. The V gene end was trimmed by 4 bases and the J gene end by 4 bases; junction bases not matched to a gene: 2. The CDR3 contains 15 residues. The CDR3 region has the DNA TGCGCCAGCAGCGGGGGACTAGCGGGAGCAGATACGCAGTATTTT. Amino acid sequence: CASSGGLAGADTQYF.

The V gene is TRBV13, the J gene TRBJ2-7; possible D gene TRBD1, 6 bases. The CDR3 consists of 13 residues. Looked up from germline, CDR1 is PRHDT and CDR2 is FYEKMQ (reference sequence). V lost 5 bases and J lost 0, with 8 bases in between. CDR3 loop: CASSDRSSYEQYF. For the CDR3, the DNA is TGTGCCAGCAGCGACAGGAGCTCCTACGAGCAGTACTTC.

The chain carries TRBV6-1 and TRBJ2-3, with 9 nucleotides matching TRBD1. The CDR3 sequence is 16 residues long. Looked up from germline, CDR1 is MNHNS and CDR2 is SASEGT. With V trimmed by 1 base and J by 3 bases, 5 bases remained unmatched. This chain's CDR3 is CASSEVGQGWTDTQYF. The CDR3 DNA follows: TGTGCCAGCAGTGAAGTTGGACAGGGGTGGACAGATACGCAGTATTTT.

The chain uses TRBV2 and TRBJ2-7, with D perhaps TRBD1 or TRBD2 (6 bases each). Deletions cut 7 bases from V and 6 bases from J, with 16 bases between. Germline V gives CDR1 SNHLY, CDR2 FYNNEI. This CDR3 spans 13 amino acids. In nucleotides, the CDR3 is TGTGCCAGCAAGGGGGGAGAGGGGTCCGAGCAGTACTTC. This encodes CASKGGEGSEQYF.

The V and J genes are TRBV10-3 and TRBJ1-2; 8 positions match TRBD1. Germline CDR1 is ENHRY and CDR2 is SYGVKD. The junction had 10 bases not matched to a gene; V was cut back by 9 bases and J by 4 bases. The CDR3 spans 14 residues. The CDR3 coding sequence is TGTGCCATTCTTAAGGACAGGGATGGCTATGGCTACACCTTC. Its translation is CAILKDRDGYGYTF.

The chain recombines TRBV28 with TRBJ2-7; D may be TRBD1 or TRBD2 (5 bases each). The length of the CDR3 is 13 residues. Between the trimmed V and J ends, which lost 3 bases and 5 bases, there was a span of 11 bases. Germline lookup yields CDR1 MDHEN and CDR2 SYDVKM. CDR3 in DNA: TGTGCCAGCAGTTTCAGTGAGGGACACGAGCAGTACTTC. As protein: CASSFSEGHEQYF.

The V and J genes are TRBV7-8 and TRBJ2-2; D call uncertain. Looked up from germline, CDR1 is SGHVS and CDR2 is FQNEAQ. Trimming pared 5 bases from V and 5 bases from J, leaving 9 bases between. The CDR3 contains 13 residues. The CDR3 sequence is CASSLRVTGELFF. The DNA for the CDR3 is TGTGCCAGCAGCCTCCGGGTAACCGGGGAGCTGTTTTTT.

This chain connects TRBV28 to TRBJ2-4, with 7 bases that match TRBD1. The CDR3 totals 14 residues. CDR1 MDHEN and CDR2 SYDVKM come from the germline V gene. The junction had 6 bases not matched to a gene; V was cut back by 3 bases and J by 7 bases. CDR3 sequence reads: CASSFRGGFNIQYF. The CDR3 DNA sequence: TGTGCCAGCAGTTTTAGAGGGGGCTTTAACATTCAGTACTTC.